The T cell receptor (beta chain) under discussion was sequenced for a study of graft-versus-host responses after intestinal transplantation. As for the study in general: Anti-thymocyte globulin was used for induction in all recipients, who then took tacrolimus and steroids for roughly three years.

About this clone itself: Its cognate antigen is unknown.

Findings and limits, study-wide: Recipient-marrow GvH clones were detected, some having first appeared in ileum or blood. Allograft clonal ratios (graft-versus-host to host-versus-graft) were high in patients who had graft-donor T cell macrochimerism. Association was observed between peak circulating GvH clone levels and early post-transplant HvG declines.

Looked up from germline, CDR1 is SGHNT and CDR2 is YENEEA. The CDR3 is made up of 15 amino acids. V shed 4 bases, J shed 3 bases, and the junction held 5 bases outside the gene matches. Libraries were prepared by immunoSEQ multiplex PCR; TCRdb keeps only in-frame clonotypes and omits some of them. Of tens of thousands of clones in the sample, 80% to 95% were seen once. J is TRBJ2-2 and V is TRBV11-3, with 7 bases identical to TRBD1. This TCR derives from a human donor who received an intestinal transplant. Sequenced material: unstimulated CD4+ T cells sorted from spleen or lymph node cells, taken before intestinal transplant. The CDR3 sequence: CASSSRDSYTGELFF. The CDR3 region has the DNA TGTGCCAGCAGCTCCCGGGACAGCTACACCGGGGAGCTGTTTTTT. Full variable domain (outside the CDR3, taken from reference TRBV11-3 and TRBJ2-2): EAGVVQSPRYKIIEKKQPVAFWCNPISGHNTLYWYLQNLGQGPELLIRYENEEAVDDSQLPKDRFSAERLKGVDSTLKIQPAELGDSAVYLCASSSRDSYTGELFFGEGSRLTVL.